The 28 T cell receptor beta chains in this list originate from one sample, sequenced in a study of T cell changes during pregnancy in multiple sclerosis. Using immunoSEQ multiplex PCR, the repertoire was profiled, and TCRdb retains in-frame clones only, with some absent. The table has under 130,000 clones, roughly nine tenths seen once; the top ten hold 0.93%. Source: peripheral blood, taken after pregnancy. All receptors come from a female donor with multiple sclerosis, enrolled in a pregnancy study.

This clone was seen a handful of times. V usage is TRBV6-6 and J usage is TRBJ1-1; 10 bases match TRBD1. Trimming took 10 bases from V and 1 from J; bases not matched to a gene: 6. Germline CDR1 and CDR2: MNHNY and SVGAGI (reference sequence). The CDR3 sequence is 14 residues long. CDR3 sequence reads: CAIRDRGQNTEAFF. CDR3 nucleotide sequence: TGTGCCATCCGGGACAGGGGTCAGAACACTGAAGCTTTCTTT.

V gene TRBV7-2 combines with J gene TRBJ2-1; TRBD2 might be the D (6 bases). V lost 5 bases and J 7 bases, leaving 9 bases between the germline ends. Germline V gives CDR1 SGHTA, CDR2 FQGNSA. CDR3 length: 12 residues. CDR3 coding DNA: TGTGCCAGCAGCGGGGCGGGGAATGAGCAGTTCTTC. This encodes CASSGAGNEQFF.

The gene calls are TRBV9 and TRBJ1-4; the match to TRBD1 covers 10 bases. The CDR3 has 14 amino acids. V lost 2 bases to trimming and J lost 7 bases; unmatched junction nucleotides: 2. Germline V gives CDR1 SGDLS, CDR2 YYNGEE. The CDR3 region has the DNA TGTGCCAGCAGCGTGACAGGGGGCCCTGAAAAACTGTTTTTT. Translation: CASSVTGGPEKLFF.

This chain connects TRBV9 to TRBJ1-2; 8 bases fit TRBD1. The CDR3 sequence is 16 residues long. The V gene end was trimmed by 4 bases and the J gene end by 2 bases; junction bases not matched to a gene: 10. Germline V gene data show CDR1 as SGDLS and CDR2 as YYNGEE. The DNA for the CDR3 is TGTGCCAGCAGCCCGAGGGGGGACAGGACAAACTATGGCTACACCTTC. This gives the protein CASSPRGDRTNYGYTF.

With regard to this clone: Other nucleotide sequences from this sample produce the same CDR3. The chain couples TRBV11-2 to TRBJ2-7; D not resolved. The CDR3 consists of 13 residues. Trimming removed 1 base from V and 1 base from J, with 5 bases in between. CDR1 and CDR2 from the germline V gene are SGHAT and FQNNGV. The CDR3 loop reads CASSLGQSYEQYF. Written as DNA, the CDR3 is TGTGCCAGCAGCTTAGGGCAGTCCTACGAGCAGTACTTC.

Details on this clone: The same CDR3 can be traced to other DNA sequences in this sample. This chain connects TRBV7-2 to TRBJ2-7; D might be TRBD1 (6 bases). Trimming removed 4 bases from V and 4 bases from J, with 8 bases in between. Germline values: CDR1 SGHTA, CDR2 FQGNSA. This CDR3 has 12 amino acids. CDR3 nucleotide sequence: TGTGCCAGCAGCTATACAGGGTACGAGCAGTACTTC. Its protein product is CASSYTGYEQYF.

This rearrangement joins TRBV19 to TRBJ1-4, with a possible D match to TRBD1 (5 bases). Between the trimmed V and J ends, which lost 1 base and 8 bases, there was a span of 11 bases. This CDR3 spans 14 amino acids. Per germline, CDR1 LNHDA and CDR2 SQIVND (reference sequence). The CDR3 reads CASSIASGYEKLFF. The CDR3 region has the DNA TGTGCCAGTAGTATAGCCTCAGGGTACGAAAAACTGTTTTTT.

The J gene is TRBJ2-2, the V gene TRBV9, with 8 bases aligning to TRBD1. The V and J ends lost 0 bases and 4 bases, in that order; junction bases with no gene match: 8. The V gene's germline CDR1 is SGDLS and CDR2 YYNGEE. The CDR3 consists of 17 residues. The CDR3 loop reads CASSVARQGIGTGELFF. CDR3 coding DNA: TGTGCCAGCAGCGTAGCTCGACAGGGGATTGGCACCGGGGAGCTGTTTTTT.

The rearrangement uses TRBV11-2 and TRBJ2-5; the D gene is possibly TRBD1 (6 bases). The CDR3 extends over 12 amino acids. Germline CDR1 and CDR2: SGHAT and FQNNGV. V dropped 8 bases and J dropped 5 bases, with 12 bases sitting between them. CDR3 sequence: CASGRGWETQYF. The CDR3 DNA is TGTGCCAGCGGCAGGGGCTGGGAGACCCAGTACTTC. The variable domain in full, with the rest retrieved from reference TRBV11-2 and TRBJ2-5, is EAGVAQSPRYKIIEKRQSVAFWCNPISGHATLYWYQQILGQGPKLLIQFQNNGVVDDSQLPKDRFSAERLKGVDSTLKIQPAKLEDSAVYLCASGRGWETQYFGPGTRLLVL.

This sequence joins TRBV7-9 and TRBJ2-7; 8 nucleotides align to TRBD2. The germline gives CDR1 SEHNR, CDR2 FQNEAQ (reference sequence). With V trimmed by 5 bases and J by 2 bases, 11 bases remained unmatched. The CDR3 totals 16 residues. In nucleotides, the CDR3 is TGTGCCAGCAGCGGGTTGAGCGGGAGCACTCCCTACGAGCAGTACTTC. Protein product: CASSGLSGSTPYEQYF.

The chain carries TRBV7-2 and TRBJ2-7, with 8 bases lining up with TRBD2. The ends lost 3 bases at V and 1 base at J; junction bases unmatched: 11. The CDR3 runs 17 residues. Germline CDR1 is SGHTA and CDR2 is FQGNSA. The CDR3 bases are TGTGCCAGCAGCTTTCGGGCTCCCGGGGGGGGATCCTACGAGCAGTACTTC. Its translation is CASSFRAPGGGSYEQYF.

This clone was observed a few times. The chain carries TRBV28 and TRBJ2-2; tentatively, D is TRBD2 (5 bases). The V gene lost 10 bases and the J gene lost 4 bases, with 7 bases spanning the gap. There are 11 residues in the CDR3. CDR1 and CDR2 (germline): MDHEN, SYDVKM. The CDR3 coding sequence is TGTGCCACCCGGGGCACCGGGGAGCTGTTTTTT. This encodes CATRGTGELFF.

The J gene is TRBJ2-4, the V gene TRBV28, with D possibly matching TRBD2 (7 bases). The CDR3 has 15 residues. The germline V and J ends were trimmed by 6 bases and 7 bases, with 19 bases remaining between them. Germline CDR1 reads MDHEN; CDR2 reads SYDVKM. The DNA for the CDR3 is TGTGCCAGCAGCTCTAGCGGCTCAGGGGCTAACATTCAGTACTTC. Translation: CASSSSGSGANIQYF.

The CDR3 region is CASSYLAGGLETQYF. The CDR3 region has the DNA TGTGCCAGCAGTTACCTAGCGGGGGGTTTAGAGACCCAGTACTTC. V gene TRBV6-6 combines with J gene TRBJ2-5, with 11 bases matching TRBD2. Trimming took 2 bases from V and 4 from J; bases not matched to a gene: 3. Germline V CDR1 and CDR2: MNHNY, SVGAGI (reference sequence). There are 15 residues in the CDR3.

This clone was counted only a few times. V usage is TRBV9 and J usage is TRBJ1-1; weak D call: TRBD1 (5 bases). In germline, CDR1 is SGDLS, CDR2 YYNGEE. Trimming shortened V by 0 bases and J by 0 bases, and 9 bases separated the two germline ends. The length of the CDR3 is 15 residues. CDR3 amino acids: CASSVVAGLNTEAFF. In DNA, the CDR3 is TGTGCCAGCAGCGTAGTTGCAGGGTTGAACACTGAAGCTTTCTTT.

The chain combines TRBV2 with TRBJ1-5; maybe TRBD1 (6 bases). V lost 4 bases and J lost 4, with 8 bases in between. Germline V gene lookup returns CDR1 SNHLY and CDR2 FYNNEI. The CDR3 extends over 13 amino acids. CDR3 sequence reads: CASSGTGNQPQHF. CDR3 bases: TGTGCCAGCAGTGGAACAGGGAATCAGCCCCAGCATTTT.

The V and J genes are TRBV9 and TRBJ1-5; the match to TRBD1 covers 12 bases. This CDR3 has 15 residues. Losses at the gene ends were 3 bases for V and 4 bases for J; bases not matched to a gene: 2. Germline lookup yields CDR1 SGDLS and CDR2 YYNGEE. The CDR3: CASSGGQGANQPQHF. CDR3 sequence (DNA): TGTGCCAGCAGCGGGGGACAGGGGGCAAATCAGCCCCAGCATTTT.

The chain couples TRBV6-5 to TRBJ2-7; weak D call: TRBD1 (6 bases). CDR3 length equals 11 residues. The ends were cut back, 7 bases at V and 3 bases at J, with 7 bases in the middle. CDR1 is MNHEY, CDR2 SVGAGI, per germline. CDR3 in amino acids: CASKQGYEQYF. In nucleotides, the CDR3 is TGTGCCAGCAAACAGGGCTACGAGCAGTACTTC.

This clone was observed once. The V call is TRBV19, the J call TRBJ1-1; 11 positions match TRBD1. Germline V gene lookup returns CDR1 LNHDA and CDR2 SQIVND (reference sequence). The J segment lost 1 base and the V segment lost 6 bases, leaving 4 bases of the junction unmatched. This CDR3 is built from 15 residues. This CDR3 is CASRGQGVWNTEAFF. CDR3 in DNA: TGTGCCAGTAGGGGACAGGGGGTTTGGAACACTGAAGCTTTCTTT. The variable domain in full, completed from reference TRBV19 and TRBJ1-1, reads DGGITQSPKYLFRKEGQNVTLSCEQNLNHDAMYWYRQDPGQGLRLIYYSQIVNDFQKGDIAEGYSVSREKKESFPLTVTSAQKNPTAFYLCASRGQGVWNTEAFFGQGTRLTVV.

The V and J genes are TRBV29-1 and TRBJ1-2, with 8 bases fitting TRBD1. The length of the CDR3 is 15 residues. The V and J ends lost 4 bases and 0 bases, in that order; junction bases with no gene match: 7. CDR1 is SQVTM and CDR2 is ANQGSEA in the germline V gene. The CDR3 loop reads CSVADDRGANYGYTF. CDR3 nucleotides: TGCAGCGTTGCTGACGACAGGGGAGCTAACTATGGCTACACCTTC.

CDR3 residues: CASSDTSGILHEQFF. Written as DNA, the CDR3 is TGTGCCAGCAGCGATACTAGCGGGATTTTGCATGAGCAGTTCTTC. The chain recombines TRBV9 with TRBJ2-1; TRBD2 matches 10 bases. Trimming removed 3 bases from V and 8 bases from J; junction bases left unmatched: 8. The V gene's germline CDR1 is SGDLS and CDR2 YYNGEE. CDR3 length equals 15 residues.

The rearrangement joins TRBV28 to TRBJ1-5; tentative D call: TRBD1 (6 bases). The V end was cut by 3 bases, the J end by 6 bases, with 15 bases between. In germline, CDR1 is MDHEN, CDR2 SYDVKM. CDR3 size: 15 residues. Written as DNA, the CDR3 is TGTGCCAGCAGTTTTAAGTTTCAGGGGATTCAGCCCCAGCATTTT. Translation: CASSFKFQGIQPQHF.

The chain joins TRBV6-1 to TRBJ2-4, with D possibly being TRBD1 (5 bases). Trimming left V 3 bases short and J 7 bases short, with 10 bases between. This CDR3 contains 13 residues. Germline lookup yields CDR1 MNHNS and CDR2 SASEGT. As DNA, the CDR3 is TGTGCCAGCAGTGACAGGGCGAGGAACATTCAGTACTTC. Residues: CASSDRARNIQYF.

The chain employs TRBV5-1 and TRBJ2-7; possibly TRBD2 for D (5 bases). V was pared by 0 bases and J by 1 base, with 11 bases between. The germline CDR1 and CDR2 sequences are SGHRS and YFSETQ. The CDR3 spans 15 residues. The CDR3 nucleotides are TGCGCCAGCAGCTTGGAGACGGGATCATCCTACGAGCAGTACTTC. It codes for CASSLETGSSYEQYF.

The rearrangement uses TRBV27 and TRBJ2-1; TRBD2 aligns across 10 bases. Unmatched junction bases numbered 8, after V lost 8 bases and J lost 4 bases. CDR3 length: 15 amino acids. Germline CDR1 reads MNHEY; CDR2 reads SMNVEV (reference sequence). The CDR3 here is CASPTGLAAYNEQFF. The DNA for the CDR3 is TGTGCCAGCCCGACCGGACTAGCGGCGTACAATGAGCAGTTCTTC.

This clone was found a few times. V usage is TRBV2 and J usage is TRBJ2-1; 8 nucleotides agree with TRBD1. Germline values: CDR1 SNHLY, CDR2 FYNNEI. This CDR3 is built from 15 residues. The V segment lost 5 bases and the J segment 0 bases; nucleotides outside the gene matches: 3. The CDR3 nucleotides read TGTGCCAGCAGTCGGGACAGGAGCTCCTACAATGAGCAGTTCTTC. Its protein is CASSRDRSSYNEQFF.

The rearrangement uses TRBV19 and TRBJ1-2; D perhaps matches TRBD1 (6 bases). This CDR3 spans 13 amino acids. Germline V gene data show CDR1 as LNHDA and CDR2 as SQIVND (reference sequence). V lost 9 bases, J lost 7 bases, and 18 bases lay in between. The CDR3 loop reads CASNLQGRAGYTF. CDR3 in DNA: TGTGCCAGCAACTTGCAGGGGAGGGCTGGCTACACCTTC.

The V gene is TRBV29-1, the J gene TRBJ2-7, with TRBD2 matching over 10 bases. The germline gives CDR1 SQVTM, CDR2 ANQGSEA. J was trimmed by 3 bases and V by 5 bases; bases with no gene match: 7. CDR3 length: 14 amino acids. The CDR3 DNA follows: TGCAGCGTTCCGGTAGCGGGAGGACTCTACGAGCAGTACTTC. Translating it yields CSVPVAGGLYEQYF.